Listed below are T cell receptor beta chains from one sample, sequenced in a study of PD-1 blockade in classical Hodgkin lymphoma. Here immunoSEQ multiplex PCR was the method, and the copy in TCRdb shows in-frame clones only, minus some. Of fewer than 70,000 clones listed, more than 75% were seen once; the top ten hold less than 6.5%. Sample: peripheral blood mononuclear cells (PBMCs), taken before the second cycle of nivolumab. The source is a human donor with classical Hodgkin lymphoma. The CDR3 runs from the conserved cysteine through the conserved F or W. The D gene is left open where the match is weak. Clone size appears in some rows only: once, few, many, or a class for an expanded clone.

J: TRBJ2-5; length: 13; V: TRBV10-1; size: NA; D: NA; DNA: TGCGCCAGCAGTGAGTCGTCCCAAGAGACCCAGTACTTC; CDR3: CASSESSQETQYF
J: TRBJ2-7; length: 15; V: TRBV6-6; size: NA; D: TRBD1; DNA: TGTGCCAGCAACGCAGGGGGACGGACGAACTACGAGCAGTACTTC; CDR3: CASNAGGRTNYEQYF
J: TRBJ1-1; length: 14; V: TRBV2; size: NA; D: NA; DNA: TGTGCCAGCAGTGAATGGGAGGGGAACACTGAAGCTTTCTTT; CDR3: CASSEWEGNTEAFF
J: TRBJ1-4; length: 15; V: TRBV5-1; size: NA; D: NA; DNA: TGCGCCAGCAGCTTCAGAGGGACCCTGGAGGAAAAACTGTTTTTT; CDR3: CASSFRGTLEEKLFF
J: TRBJ1-1; length: 15; V: TRBV6-5; size: NA; D: NA; DNA: TGTGCCAGCAGCCCCATCGGGGAGGGTGGCACTGAAGCTTTCTTT; CDR3: CASSPIGEGGTEAFF
J: TRBJ1-6; length: 18; V: TRBV5-1; size: NA; D: NA; DNA: TGCGCCAGCAGCCTGACCCCAAGAGGAGACACAAATAATTCACCCCTCCACTTT; CDR3: CASSLTPRGDTNNSPLHF
J: TRBJ2-5; length: 15; V: TRBV27; size: NA; D: TRBD2; DNA: TGTGCCGGTAACCTCGGGACTAAAGCGCAAGAGACCCAGTACTTC; CDR3: CAGNLGTKAQETQYF
J: TRBJ2-5; length: 15; V: TRBV5-1; size: NA; D: NA; DNA: TGCGCCAGCAGCTTGGATGGCAGGGAAGGGGAGACCCAGTACTTC; CDR3: CASSLDGREGETQYF
J: TRBJ2-7; length: 14; V: TRBV7-9; size: NA; D: TRBD2; DNA: TGTGCCAGCAGCTTCGGGGGGTCGTCCAACGAGCAGTACTTC; CDR3: CASSFGGSSNEQYF
J: TRBJ1-6; length: 15; V: TRBV7-9; size: NA; D: NA; DNA: TGTGCCAGCAGCTCTAGCCGGACAGATAATTCACCCCTCCACTTT; CDR3: CASSSSRTDNSPLHF
J: TRBJ1-2; length: 16; V: TRBV5-4; size: NA; D: NA; DNA: TGTGCCAGCAGTCCCGCGGCAGGGGCAGTCGGCTATGGCTACACCTTC; CDR3: CASSPAAGAVGYGYTF
J: TRBJ2-7; length: 14; V: TRBV27; size: NA; D: TRBD2; DNA: TGTGCCAGCAGTCGACGGGGGGGCCAGTACGAGCAGTACTTC; CDR3: CASSRRGGQYEQYF
J: TRBJ2-2; length: 16; V: TRBV5-1; size: NA; D: NA; DNA: TGCGCCAGCAGCTTCCTGTCCGGGACGTCAGGCGGGGAGCTGTTTTTT; CDR3: CASSFLSGTSGGELFF
J: TRBJ2-7; length: 13; V: TRBV19; size: few; D: NA; DNA: TGTGCCAGTAGCCGACAGATAACCTACGAGCAGTACTTC; CDR3: CASSRQITYEQYF
J: TRBJ2-7; length: 14; V: TRBV5-1; size: NA; D: NA; DNA: TGCGCCAGCAGCTTCACGACGGACCCCTACGAGCAGTACTTC; CDR3: CASSFTTDPYEQYF
J: TRBJ2-5; length: 11; V: TRBV5-1; size: NA; D: NA; DNA: TGCGCCAGCAGCTTGGCGGGGACCCAGTACTTC; CDR3: CASSLAGTQYF
J: TRBJ2-5; length: 15; V: TRBV5-1; size: NA; D: NA; DNA: TGCGCCAGCAGTGCCGTTGGAGGGGCAGGGGAGACCCAGTACTTC; CDR3: CASSAVGGAGETQYF
J: TRBJ1-6; length: 13; V: TRBV7-9; size: once; D: NA; DNA: TGTGCCAGCAGCTTAGCGGGTAATTCACCCCTCCACTTT; CDR3: CASSLAGNSPLHF
J: TRBJ2-3; length: 13; V: TRBV10-3; size: NA; D: NA; DNA: TGTGCCATCAAGTACGGGGGGCAAGATACGCAGTATTTT; CDR3: CAIKYGGQDTQYF
J: TRBJ1-2; length: 17; V: TRBV5-4; size: NA; D: TRBD1; DNA: TGTGCCAGCAGCCCAACTTCCCCGGGACAGGGGGTGGGTGGCTACACCTTC; CDR3: CASSPTSPGQGVGGYTF
J: TRBJ2-5; length: 13; V: TRBV10-1; size: few; D: NA; DNA: TGCGCCAGCAGCCCGACGGGGCAAGAGACCCAGTACTTC; CDR3: CASSPTGQETQYF
J: TRBJ2-3; length: 17; V: TRBV5-1; size: NA; D: NA; DNA: TGCGCCAGCAGCACGGAGCCCGCTCGTCTTAGCACAGATACGCAGTATTTT; CDR3: CASSTEPARLSTDTQYF
J: TRBJ2-2; length: 15; V: TRBV5-1; size: once; D: TRBD1; DNA: TGCGCCAGCAGCTTGACGGGACAGGCCACCGGGGAGCTGTTTTTT; CDR3: CASSLTGQATGELFF
J: TRBJ1-6; length: 16; V: TRBV5-1; size: NA; D: NA; DNA: TGCGCCAGCAGCTTGGTCCCAGGACCCAGTAATTCACCCCTCCACTTT; CDR3: CASSLVPGPSNSPLHF
J: TRBJ1-4; length: 15; V: TRBV5-1; size: once; D: NA; DNA: TGCGCCAGCAGCTTATCAGTTGCAACTAATGAAAAACTGTTTTTT; CDR3: CASSLSVATNEKLFF